The 9 T cell receptor beta chains reported below all come from one sample, sequenced in a study of cytomegalovirus exposure and HLA in healthy donors (dated 2017 in TCRdb). Library generation was performed with the immunoSEQ multiplex PCR assay. The multiplex PCR relied on a mix of 60 forward primers for TCR Vbeta segments and 13 reverse primers for TCR Jbeta segments. Sourced from immuneACCESS, this table was stored by TCRdb with only in-frame sequences that have V and J called. A share of the clones is absent; for the studies checked, an unresolved V gene accounts for under half, and the remainder has no known explanation. The sample yields some 90,000 clones; approximately 80% were counted once. The ten biggest clones cover approximately 3.9% of the sample. Sequencing was done on a sample of PBMCs. Source of these receptors: a man between 50 and 59 years old in good health and CMV-seronegative.

The V and J genes are TRBV5-4 and TRBJ2-1; 10 bases line up with TRBD1. The CDR3 extends over 14 amino acids. Trimming at V came to 3 bases and at J to 8 bases, leaving 5 bases not matched to a gene. In germline, CDR1 is SGHNT, CDR2 YYREEE (reference sequence). Here the CDR3 DNA reads TGTGCCAGCAGCTGGGACAGGGGATCAGATGAGCAGTTCTTC. Its translation: CASSWDRGSDEQFF.

The chain couples TRBV28 to TRBJ1-3; 10 bases align to TRBD1. The CDR3 contains 17 residues. Germline V lookup: CDR1 MDHEN, CDR2 SYDVKM. With V trimmed by 5 bases and J by 4 bases, 11 bases remained unmatched. CDR3 in amino acids: CASSLIRKTGGGNTIYF. The CDR3 DNA is TGTGCCAGCAGTCTCATTAGAAAGACAGGGGGCGGAAACACCATATATTTT.

This clone was observed a handful of times. This rearrangement joins TRBV2 to TRBJ2-1, with TRBD2 identical over 7 bases. V shed 7 bases and J 7 bases; nucleotides not matched to a gene: 10. The CDR3 has 14 amino acids. The V gene's germline CDR1 is SNHLY and CDR2 FYNNEI. The CDR3 DNA follows: TGTGCCAGCAACTCATGGGGAGGGAAAAATGAGCAGTTCTTC. It codes for CASNSWGGKNEQFF.

The CDR3 sequence is CASHSLNTGELFF. CDR3 nucleotides: TGTGCCAGCCACAGCCTCAACACCGGGGAGCTGTTTTTT. The rearrangement joins TRBV6-1 to TRBJ2-2; D gene ambiguous. The V and J ends lost 8 bases and 2 bases respectively, with 9 bases between them. Germline V gives CDR1 MNHNS, CDR2 SASEGT. The CDR3 has 13 amino acids.

The CDR3 sequence: CASSGPRGLADIYYEQYF. CDR3 sequence (DNA): TGTGCCAGCAGCGGTCCCCGGGGGCTAGCGGACATATATTACGAGCAGTACTTC. The chain uses TRBV9 and TRBJ2-7; D perhaps matches TRBD2 (7 bases). Germline V gives CDR1 SGDLS, CDR2 YYNGEE. The CDR3 covers 18 residues. Trimming took off 3 bases at V and 4 bases at J, with 26 bases between the two ends.

This chain links TRBV5-5 with TRBJ2-1, with D possibly TRBD2 on 6 matching bases. V was clipped by 0 bases and J by 8 bases, with 15 bases between them. Looked up from germline, CDR1 is SGHKS and CDR2 is YYEKEE (reference sequence). This CDR3 has 15 amino acids. The CDR3 DNA is TGTGCCAGCAGCTTGGCCTCAGAGGCGGGGTATGAGCAGTTCTTC. This codes for CASSLASEAGYEQFF.

V is TRBV7-2 and J is TRBJ1-3; 10 positions agree with TRBD1. V trimming: 3 bases; J trimming: 2 bases; junction bases outside the gene matches: 7. The CDR3 sequence is 17 residues long. Germline V lookup: CDR1 SGHTA, CDR2 FQGNSA. The chain's CDR3 is CASSLSGTGAPGNTIYF. Here the CDR3 DNA reads TGTGCCAGCAGCTTGTCCGGGACAGGGGCGCCTGGAAACACCATATATTTT.

This rearrangement joins TRBV6-6 to TRBJ1-1, with D possibly being TRBD1 (5 bases). The V gene's germline CDR1 is MNHNY and CDR2 SVGAGI (reference sequence). V lost 6 bases and J 3 bases, leaving 20 bases between the germline ends. The CDR3 runs 16 residues. CDR3 sequence reads: CASSLPEIPGDTEAFF. The CDR3 nucleotides read TGTGCCAGCAGCCTACCGGAAATCCCGGGGGACACTGAAGCTTTCTTT.

The V and J genes are TRBV6-1 and TRBJ2-2; 8 bases map to TRBD2. V lost 2 bases and J lost 0; bases outside the gene matches: 14. The germline gives CDR1 MNHNS, CDR2 SASEGT. The CDR3 extends over 20 amino acids. This CDR3 is CASSETRSQDSGANTGELFF. CDR3 coding DNA: TGTGCCAGCAGTGAAACTCGATCCCAGGATAGCGGGGCGAACACCGGGGAGCTGTTTTTT.